This T cell receptor beta chain was sequenced during a study of cytomegalovirus exposure and HLA in healthy donors. Study-level findings and limits: When a later analysis compared HLA-associated TCR beta chains with equally common others, the HLA-associated chains turned out to be more clonally expanded and to have lower generation probabilities.

For this clone: The antigen remains unidentified.

Trimming cost V 4 bases and J 0 bases, with 7 bases left between them. CDR3 length equals 15 residues. The germline CDR1 and CDR2 sequences are MNHEY and SMNVEV (reference sequence). It was with 60 Vbeta and 13 Jbeta primers that the PCR ran. Data came from immunoSEQ multiplex PCR; TCRdb stores just in-frame clones and leaves some out. The sample contains 130,000 to 150,000 clones, approximately 84% of which appear only once. The TCR comes from an older woman in good health and CMV-seropositive. The chain carries TRBV27 and TRBJ1-6; D ambiguous. Material: PBMCs. The CDR3 protein is CASSSTASYNSPLHF. DNA of the CDR3: TGTGCCAGCAGTTCAACAGCCTCCTATAATTCACCCCTCCACTTT.